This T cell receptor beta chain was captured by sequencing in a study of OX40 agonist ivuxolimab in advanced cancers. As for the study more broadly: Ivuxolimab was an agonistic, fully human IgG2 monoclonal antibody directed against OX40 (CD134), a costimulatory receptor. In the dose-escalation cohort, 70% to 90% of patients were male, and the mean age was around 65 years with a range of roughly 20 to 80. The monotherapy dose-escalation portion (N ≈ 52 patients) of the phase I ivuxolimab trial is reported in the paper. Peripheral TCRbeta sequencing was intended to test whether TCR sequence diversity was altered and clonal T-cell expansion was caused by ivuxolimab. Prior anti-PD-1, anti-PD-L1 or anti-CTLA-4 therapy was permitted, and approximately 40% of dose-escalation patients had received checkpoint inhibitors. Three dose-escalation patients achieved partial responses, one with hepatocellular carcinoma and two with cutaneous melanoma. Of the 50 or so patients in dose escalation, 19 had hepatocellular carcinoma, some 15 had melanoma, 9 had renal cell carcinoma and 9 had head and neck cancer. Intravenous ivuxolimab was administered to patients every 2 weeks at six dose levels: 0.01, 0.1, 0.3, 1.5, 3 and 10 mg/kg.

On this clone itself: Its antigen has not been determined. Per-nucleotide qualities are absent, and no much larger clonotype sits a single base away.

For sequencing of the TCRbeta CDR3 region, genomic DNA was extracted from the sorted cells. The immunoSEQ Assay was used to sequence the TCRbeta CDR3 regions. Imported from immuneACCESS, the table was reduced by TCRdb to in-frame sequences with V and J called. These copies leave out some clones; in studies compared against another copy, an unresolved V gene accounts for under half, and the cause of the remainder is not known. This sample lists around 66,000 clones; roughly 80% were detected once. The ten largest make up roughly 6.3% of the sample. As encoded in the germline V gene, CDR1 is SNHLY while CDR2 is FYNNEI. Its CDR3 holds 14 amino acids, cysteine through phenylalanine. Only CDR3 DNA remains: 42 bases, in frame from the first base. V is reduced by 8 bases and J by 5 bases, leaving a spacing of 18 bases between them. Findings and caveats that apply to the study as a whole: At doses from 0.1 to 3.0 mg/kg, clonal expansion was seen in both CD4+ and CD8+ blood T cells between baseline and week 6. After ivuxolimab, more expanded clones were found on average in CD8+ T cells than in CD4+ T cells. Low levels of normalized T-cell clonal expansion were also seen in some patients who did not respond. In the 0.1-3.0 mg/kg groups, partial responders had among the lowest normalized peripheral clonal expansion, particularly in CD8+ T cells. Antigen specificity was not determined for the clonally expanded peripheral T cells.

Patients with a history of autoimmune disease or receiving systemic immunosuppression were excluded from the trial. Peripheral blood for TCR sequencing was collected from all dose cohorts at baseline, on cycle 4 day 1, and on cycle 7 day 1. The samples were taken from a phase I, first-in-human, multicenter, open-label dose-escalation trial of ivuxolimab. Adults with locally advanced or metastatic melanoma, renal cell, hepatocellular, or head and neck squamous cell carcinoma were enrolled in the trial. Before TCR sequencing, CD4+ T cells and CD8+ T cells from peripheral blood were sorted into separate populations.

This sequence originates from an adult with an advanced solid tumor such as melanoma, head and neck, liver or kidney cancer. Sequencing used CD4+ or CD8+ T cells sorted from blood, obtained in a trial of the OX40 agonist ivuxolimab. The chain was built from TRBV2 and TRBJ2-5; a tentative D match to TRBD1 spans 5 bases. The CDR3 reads CASGQSWGRETQYF. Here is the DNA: TGTGCCAGCGGACAATCCTGGGGAAGGGAGACCCAGTACTTC.